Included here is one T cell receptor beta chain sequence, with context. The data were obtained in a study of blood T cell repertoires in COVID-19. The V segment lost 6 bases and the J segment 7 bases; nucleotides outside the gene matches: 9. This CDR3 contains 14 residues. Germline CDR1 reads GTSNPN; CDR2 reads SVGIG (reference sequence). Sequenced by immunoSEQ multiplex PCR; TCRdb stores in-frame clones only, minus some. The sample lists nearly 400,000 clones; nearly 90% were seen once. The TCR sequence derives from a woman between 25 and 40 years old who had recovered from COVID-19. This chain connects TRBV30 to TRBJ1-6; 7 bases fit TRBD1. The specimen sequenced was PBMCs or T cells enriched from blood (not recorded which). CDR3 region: CACPRTGTNSPLHF. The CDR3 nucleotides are TGTGCCTGCCCTAGGACAGGCACAAATTCACCCCTCCACTTT.